This T cell receptor beta chain was observed in a study of CD8 T cells in Susac syndrome (dated by TCRdb to between 2017 and 2020). With respect to the entire study: Of the Susac syndrome patients who were sequenced, eight or nine were in clinical remission while more than five had clinically active disease. At blood withdrawal, Susac syndrome patients were therapy-naive, treated with corticosteroids (with IVIg additionally given to some), or treated with IVIg alone. Whether CD8+ T cell activation and differentiation in Susac syndrome was antigen driven was tested using repertoire sequencing. CD8+ T cell repertoire clonality was compared between eleven to twelve healthy donors, some 14 Susac syndrome patients and around 15 multiple sclerosis patients. Broad study findings and their caveats: Clonal expansion was observed in Susac syndrome CD8+ repertoires, with the highest expansion in CD8+ TEMRA cells and greater expansion in clinically active than in remitting patients. Sixteen Susac-specific public clones were identified in the total CD8+ repertoire, and four or five Susac-specific public clones were identified in the CD8+ TEMRA repertoire. The study acknowledged that relatively few individuals were included in the TCR sequencing and HLA analysis.

RNA was extracted with the RNeasy kit and about 0.45 to 1 ug was reverse transcribed using random hexamers. TCR beta CDR3 regions were amplified with the immunoSEQ multiplex PCR assay covering 54 Vbeta and 13 Jbeta segments. To correct PCR amplification bias, a synthetic template baseline was used for both primer optimization and computational correction. From the authors' description of their analysis: Reads were annotated to V, D and J genes per IMGT and analyzed with immunoSEQ Analyzer, keeping only productive sequences. Clonality was computed as one minus Shannon entropy normalized by log2 of the number of productive unique sequences. Public and private clones were assessed among the 100 most prevalent clones of each patient and control. Susac-specific clones were defined as absent from healthy and MS cohorts, 1052 published viral clones and other ImmuneACCESS disease sequences. TCRdb reran the public reads through fastp at Q25 and MiXCR, keeping productive beta chains. Records with the same CDR3 protein are collapsed into one entry carrying the most frequent genes and DNA. These V and J calls derive from TCRdb rather than the authors' analysis. The sample data list fewer than 150,000 distinct CDR3 sequences, and approximately 95% of these were observed just once. Jointly, the top ten make up approximately 0.17% of the sample.

High-throughput TCR beta sequencing profiled peripheral blood CD8+ and CD4+ T cells from healthy donors, Susac syndrome patients and multiple sclerosis patients. Recently defined diagnostic criteria for definite or probable disease were met by the Susac syndrome patients. Bulk CD8+ and CD4+ T cells were purified magnetically by negative isolation, whereas CD8+ TEMRA cells were enriched by FACS. Blood was collected in EDTA tubes and processed within 24 hours, with PBMCs isolated through density gradient centrifugation. PBMCs intended for TCR sequencing were cryopreserved in liquid nitrogen and were subsequently thawed in a 37 degrees C water bath. The sorted or isolated CD4+, CD8+ and CD8+ TEMRA cells had a purity of 90% or higher. As regards this clonotype: Its antigen target is currently unknown. Base-call qualities are not available, and no considerably larger clone is one nucleotide away.

Looking up the germline V gene yields CDR1 SGHVS and CDR2 FNYEAQ. Inclusive of the bounding cysteine and phenylalanine, the CDR3 is 16 residues long. Of all the DNA, just the CDR3 is kept, 48 bases in frame from base 1. Here V drops 8 bases and J drops 1 base, and the junction holds 9 bases not matched to any gene. The chain is assembled from TRBV7-6 and TRBJ2-5, with 11 bases in between that match TRBD2. This TCR was sampled from a human donor with Susac syndrome. The sequenced sample consisted of CD8+ T cells from PBMCs. The nucleotide sequence reads as follows: TGTGCCAGCCAGCAGCTTAGCGGGGGGGTCCAAGAGACCCAGTACTTC. This translates into CASQQLSGGVQETQYF.